This record concerns one T cell receptor beta chain sequence. Germline CDR1 reads GTSNPN; CDR2 reads SVGIG (reference sequence). The CDR3 has 12 amino acids. The data originate from a study of blood T cell repertoires in COVID-19. Measured with immunoSEQ multiplex PCR; TCRdb has only the in-frame clones, and not every one. The sample lists about 220,000 clones; almost 90% were seen once. Sequenced sample: PBMCs or T cells enriched from blood (not recorded which). The gene calls are TRBV30 and TRBJ1-3, with TRBD1 as a possible D gene (6 bases). The clonotype was recovered from a young man who had been exposed to COVID-19. The CDR3 protein is CAWGAEGNTIYF. CDR3 DNA: TGTGCATGGGGGGCGGAAGGAAACACCATATATTTT.